Below, 10 T cell receptor beta chains from the same sample are listed, as sequenced in a study of T cell responses to AZD1222 COVID-19 vaccine. Clones were read by immunoSEQ multiplex PCR, and TCRdb kept only the in-frame ones, dropping some. The top ten hold roughly 1.5% of the sample, which has 130,000 to 150,000 clones, more than 70% seen once. This specimen consisted of peripheral blood, obtained 28 days after the second AZD1222 dose. The receptors were gathered from an adult who received the AZD1222 COVID-19 vaccine.

The V and J genes are TRBV13 and TRBJ2-5, with D uncertain. Per the germline V gene, CDR1 is PRHDT and CDR2 is FYEKMQ (reference sequence). The CDR3 covers 13 residues. The V gene lost 2 bases and the J gene lost 9 bases, with 13 bases spanning the gap. Here the CDR3 reads CASSLPEGRPQYF. CDR3 DNA sequence: TGTGCCAGCAGCTTACCAGAAGGACGTCCCCAGTACTTC.

Notes on this clone: Other nucleotide sequences in the sample specify the same CDR3. V and J are TRBV6-2 or TRBV6-3 and TRBJ1-2; D is possibly TRBD1 (5 bases). Trimming pared 3 bases from V and 0 bases from J, leaving 11 bases between. CDR1 and CDR2 from the germline V gene are MNHEY and SVGEGT. The CDR3 is 15 residues long. Here the CDR3 DNA reads TGTGCCAGCAGTTATTCGACAGAATCTAACTATGGCTACACCTTC. Its protein is CASSYSTESNYGYTF.

The V call is TRBV5-1, the J call TRBJ2-1; D possibly corresponds to TRBD1 (5 bases). The V end lost 1 base, the J end lost 7 bases, and 18 bases lay between the germline ends. The germline gives CDR1 SGHRS, CDR2 YFSETQ. There are 16 residues in the CDR3. The CDR3 DNA sequence: TGCGCCAGCAGCTTGTTTGCAGGGAATAGTTTTAATGAGCAGTTCTTC. Translating it yields CASSLFAGNSFNEQFF.

V gene TRBV30 combines with J gene TRBJ2-3; 13 positions match TRBD2. Germline lookup yields CDR1 GTSNPN and CDR2 SVGIG (reference sequence). V lost 1 base to trimming and J lost 2 bases; unmatched junction nucleotides: 12. The CDR3 is 19 residues long. The CDR3 reads CAWSGDGGTSGILTDTQYF. CDR3 in DNA: TGTGCCTGGAGTGGGGACGGCGGGACTAGCGGGATCCTCACAGATACGCAGTATTTT.

This chain uses TRBV3-1 (or the pseudogene TRBV3-2) with TRBJ1-1; possibly TRBD1 for D (6 bases). Trimming took 1 base from V and 1 from J, leaving 13 bases between them. The length of the CDR3 is 16 residues. The V gene's germline CDR1 is LGHDT and CDR2 YNNKEL (reference sequence). CDR3 nucleotide sequence: TGTGCCAGCAGCCAAGTTCGACAGGTTCCGAACACTGAAGCTTTCTTT. It is translated as CASSQVRQVPNTEAFF.

The J gene is TRBJ2-1, the V gene TRBV5-1; D is possibly TRBD2 (5 bases). This CDR3 has 15 amino acids. CDR1 SGHRS and CDR2 YFSETQ come from the germline V gene. V shed 0 bases and J shed 4 bases, with 11 bases lying between them. The CDR3 nucleotides read TGCGCCAGCAGCTTGGAGCGGACCTTTTACAATGAGCAGTTCTTC. Translation: CASSLERTFYNEQFF.

This clone was detected once. J is TRBJ1-5 and V is TRBV7-6; no firm D call. Germline V gene sequence: CDR1 SGHVS, CDR2 FNYEAQ. The CDR3 spans 14 residues. V was shortened by 1 base and J by 5 bases, with 9 bases between the two germline ends. CDR3 DNA: TGTGCCAGCAGCTTAGGACCAACTTATCAGCCCCAGCATTTT. Protein sequence: CASSLGPTYQPQHF.

V usage is TRBV24-1 and J usage is TRBJ1-1; TRBD1 might be the D (5 bases). This CDR3 has 15 amino acids. Trimming pared 4 bases from V and 4 bases from J, leaving 15 bases between. Germline CDR1 is KGHDR and CDR2 is SFDVKD. The CDR3 DNA sequence: TGTGCCACCAGTGAGTGGGTTCCGGGGGGCACTGAAGCTTTCTTT. As protein: CATSEWVPGGTEAFF.

The chain has TRBV10-3 and TRBJ1-2; no clear D gene. The CDR3 totals 13 residues. V was shortened by 3 bases and J by 2 bases, with 7 bases between the two germline ends. Germline assignment: CDR1 ENHRY and CDR2 SYGVKD. CDR3 protein: CAISEGQNYGYTF. In DNA, the CDR3 is TGTGCCATCAGTGAAGGCCAGAACTATGGCTACACCTTC.

The rearrangement uses TRBV28 and TRBJ1-5; TRBD1 might be the D (6 bases). Germline V lookup: CDR1 MDHEN, CDR2 SYDVKM. V lost 3 bases, J lost 4 bases, and 10 bases lay in between. The CDR3 is 14 amino acids. In DNA, the CDR3 is TGTGCCAGCAGTTTTAATAGGGGGAATCAGCCCCAGCATTTT. Residues: CASSFNRGNQPQHF.